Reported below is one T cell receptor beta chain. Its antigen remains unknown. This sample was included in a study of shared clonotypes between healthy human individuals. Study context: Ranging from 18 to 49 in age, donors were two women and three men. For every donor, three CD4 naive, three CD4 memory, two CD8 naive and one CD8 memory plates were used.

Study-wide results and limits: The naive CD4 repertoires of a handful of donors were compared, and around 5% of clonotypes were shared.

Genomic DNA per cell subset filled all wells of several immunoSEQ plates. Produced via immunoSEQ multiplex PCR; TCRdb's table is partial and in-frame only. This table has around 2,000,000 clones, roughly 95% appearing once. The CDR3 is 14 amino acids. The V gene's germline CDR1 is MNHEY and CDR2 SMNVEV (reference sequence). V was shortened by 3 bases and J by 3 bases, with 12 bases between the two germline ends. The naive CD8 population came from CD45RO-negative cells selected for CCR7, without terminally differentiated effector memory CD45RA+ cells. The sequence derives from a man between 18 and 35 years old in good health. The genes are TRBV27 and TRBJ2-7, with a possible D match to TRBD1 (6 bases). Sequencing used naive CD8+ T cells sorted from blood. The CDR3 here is CASSFTGSGYEQYF. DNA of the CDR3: TGTGCCAGCAGTTTCACAGGGTCAGGCTACGAGCAGTACTTC.